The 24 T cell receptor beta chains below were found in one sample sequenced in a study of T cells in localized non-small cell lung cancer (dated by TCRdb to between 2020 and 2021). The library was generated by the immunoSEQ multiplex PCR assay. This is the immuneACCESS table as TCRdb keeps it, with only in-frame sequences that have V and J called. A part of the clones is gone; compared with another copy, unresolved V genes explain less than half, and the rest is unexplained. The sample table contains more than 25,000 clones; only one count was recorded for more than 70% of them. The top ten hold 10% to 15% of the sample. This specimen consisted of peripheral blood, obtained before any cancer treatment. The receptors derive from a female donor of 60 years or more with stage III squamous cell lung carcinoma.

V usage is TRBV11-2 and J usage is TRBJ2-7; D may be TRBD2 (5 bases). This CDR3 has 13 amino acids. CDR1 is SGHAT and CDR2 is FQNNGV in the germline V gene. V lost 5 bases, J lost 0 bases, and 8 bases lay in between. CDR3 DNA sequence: TGTGCCAGCAGCCGCCGGGGCTCCTACGAGCAGTACTTC. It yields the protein CASSRRGSYEQYF.

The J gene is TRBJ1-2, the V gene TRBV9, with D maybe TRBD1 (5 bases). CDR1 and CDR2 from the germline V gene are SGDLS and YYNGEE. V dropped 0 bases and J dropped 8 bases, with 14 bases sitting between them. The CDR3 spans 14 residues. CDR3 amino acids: CASSVAPTAGGYTF. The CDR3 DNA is TGTGCCAGCAGCGTAGCCCCCACTGCAGGGGGCTACACCTTC.

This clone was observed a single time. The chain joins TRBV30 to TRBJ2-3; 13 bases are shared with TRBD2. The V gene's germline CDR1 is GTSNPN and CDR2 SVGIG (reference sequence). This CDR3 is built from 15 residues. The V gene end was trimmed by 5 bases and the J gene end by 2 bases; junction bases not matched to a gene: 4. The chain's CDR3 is CAWGLAGAYTDTQYF. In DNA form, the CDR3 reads TGTGCCTGGGGACTAGCGGGGGCTTACACAGATACGCAGTATTTT.

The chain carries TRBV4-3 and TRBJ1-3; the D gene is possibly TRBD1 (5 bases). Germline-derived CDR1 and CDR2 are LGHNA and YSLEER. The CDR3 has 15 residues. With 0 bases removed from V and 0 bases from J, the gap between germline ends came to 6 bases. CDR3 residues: CASSQEDTSGNTIYF. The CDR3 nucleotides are TGCGCCAGCAGCCAAGAGGACACCTCTGGAAACACCATATATTTT.

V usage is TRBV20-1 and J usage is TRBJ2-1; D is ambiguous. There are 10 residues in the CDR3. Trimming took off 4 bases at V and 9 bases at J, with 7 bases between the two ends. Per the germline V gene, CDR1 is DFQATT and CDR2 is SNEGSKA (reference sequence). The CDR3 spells CSAIFGEQFF. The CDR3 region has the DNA TGCAGTGCTATTTTTGGTGAGCAGTTCTTC.

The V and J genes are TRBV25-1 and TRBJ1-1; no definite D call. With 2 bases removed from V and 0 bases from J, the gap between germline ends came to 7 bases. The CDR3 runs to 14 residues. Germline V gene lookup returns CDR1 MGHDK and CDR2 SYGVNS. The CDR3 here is CASSEPEVNTEAFF. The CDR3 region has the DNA TGTGCCAGCAGTGAACCCGAGGTGAACACTGAAGCTTTCTTT.

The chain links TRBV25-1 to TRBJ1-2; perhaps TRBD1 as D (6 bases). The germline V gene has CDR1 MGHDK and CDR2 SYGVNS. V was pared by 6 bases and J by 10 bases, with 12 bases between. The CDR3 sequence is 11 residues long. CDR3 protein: CASRTGQFYTF. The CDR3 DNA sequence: TGTGCCAGCAGAACCGGACAGTTCTACACCTTC.

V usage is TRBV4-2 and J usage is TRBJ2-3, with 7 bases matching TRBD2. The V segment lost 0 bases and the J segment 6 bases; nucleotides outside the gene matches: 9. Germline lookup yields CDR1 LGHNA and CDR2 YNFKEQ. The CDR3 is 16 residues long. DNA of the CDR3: TGTGCCAGCAGCCAAGATAAGTCGTGGGAGGGTGATACGCAGTATTTT. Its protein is CASSQDKSWEGDTQYF.

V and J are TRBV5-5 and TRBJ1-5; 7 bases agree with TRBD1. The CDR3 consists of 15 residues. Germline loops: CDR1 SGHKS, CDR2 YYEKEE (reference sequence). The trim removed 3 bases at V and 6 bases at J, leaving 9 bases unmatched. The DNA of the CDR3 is TGTGCCAGCAGCTCCGGACAGGTCGACGGTCAGCCCCAGCATTTT. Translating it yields CASSSGQVDGQPQHF.

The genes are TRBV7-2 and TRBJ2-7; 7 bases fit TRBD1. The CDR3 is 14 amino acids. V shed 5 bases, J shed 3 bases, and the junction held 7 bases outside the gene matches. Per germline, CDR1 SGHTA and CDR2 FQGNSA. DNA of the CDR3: TGTGCCAGCAGCCAACGACAGGGTGGCTACGAGCAGTACTTC. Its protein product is CASSQRQGGYEQYF.

The CDR3 loop reads CATSGSTETQYF. The DNA for the CDR3 is TGTGCCACCAGCGGGAGTACAGAGACCCAGTACTTC. The rearrangement uses TRBV10-3 and TRBJ2-5, with 8 bases matching TRBD2. CDR3 length: 12 amino acids. Germline loops: CDR1 ENHRY, CDR2 SYGVKD. Trimming took 10 bases from V and 4 from J; bases not matched to a gene: 5.

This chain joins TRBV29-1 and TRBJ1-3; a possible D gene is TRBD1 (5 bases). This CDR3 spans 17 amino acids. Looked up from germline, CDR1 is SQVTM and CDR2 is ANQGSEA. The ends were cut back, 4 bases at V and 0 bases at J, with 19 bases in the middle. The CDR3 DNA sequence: TGCAGCGTTGTGGGACCGGCAATTTCCCCCTCTGGAAACACCATATATTTT. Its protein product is CSVVGPAISPSGNTIYF.

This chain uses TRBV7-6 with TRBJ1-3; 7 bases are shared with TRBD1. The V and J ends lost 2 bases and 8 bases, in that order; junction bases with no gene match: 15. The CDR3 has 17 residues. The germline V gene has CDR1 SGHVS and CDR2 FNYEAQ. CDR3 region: CASSLWGMVEGGHTIYF. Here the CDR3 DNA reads TGTGCCAGCAGCTTATGGGGGATGGTGGAAGGGGGCCACACCATATATTTT.

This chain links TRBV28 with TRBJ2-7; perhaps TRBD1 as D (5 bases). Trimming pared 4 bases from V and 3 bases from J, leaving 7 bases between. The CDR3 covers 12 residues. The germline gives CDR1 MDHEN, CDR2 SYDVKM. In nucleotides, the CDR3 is TGTGCCAGCAGTTGGGGCAACTACGAGCAGTACTTC. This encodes CASSWGNYEQYF.

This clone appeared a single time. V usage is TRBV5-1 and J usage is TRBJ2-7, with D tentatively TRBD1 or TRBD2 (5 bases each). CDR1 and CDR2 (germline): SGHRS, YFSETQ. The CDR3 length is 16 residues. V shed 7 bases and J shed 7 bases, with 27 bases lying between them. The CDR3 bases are TGCGCCAGCGCCGAATTAGGTTCGGGACCCTGGGGGGAGCAGTACTTC. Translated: CASAELGSGPWGEQYF.

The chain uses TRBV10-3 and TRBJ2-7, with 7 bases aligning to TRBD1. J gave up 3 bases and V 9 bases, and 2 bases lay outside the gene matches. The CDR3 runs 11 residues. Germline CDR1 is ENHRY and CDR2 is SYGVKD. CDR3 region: CAIRQGYEQYF. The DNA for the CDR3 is TGTGCCATTCGACAGGGCTACGAGCAGTACTTC.

The chain's CDR3 is CASSESLGPYGYTF. Written as DNA, the CDR3 is TGTGCCAGCAGTGAATCCTTGGGGCCCTATGGCTACACCTTC. This chain uses TRBV25-1 with TRBJ1-2, with a possible D match to TRBD1 (5 bases). The germline gives CDR1 MGHDK, CDR2 SYGVNS. This CDR3 contains 14 residues. V dropped 1 base and J dropped 4 bases, with 10 bases sitting between them.

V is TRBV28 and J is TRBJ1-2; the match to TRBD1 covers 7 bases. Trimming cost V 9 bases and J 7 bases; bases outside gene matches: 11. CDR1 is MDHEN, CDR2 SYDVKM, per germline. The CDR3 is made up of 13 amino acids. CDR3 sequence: CASQVDRVGGYTF. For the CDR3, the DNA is TGTGCCAGTCAAGTAGACAGGGTGGGTGGCTACACCTTC.

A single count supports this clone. The CDR3 DNA reads as TGTGCCAGCAGCTTTGGGTCTCAGGCCTACAATGAGCAGTTCTTC. Protein product: CASSFGSQAYNEQFF. The V gene is TRBV5-4, the J gene TRBJ2-1; no firm D call. Trimming stripped 2 bases from V and 2 bases from J, with 11 bases between. The CDR3 extends over 15 amino acids. Germline CDR1 reads SGHNT; CDR2 reads YYREEE (reference sequence).

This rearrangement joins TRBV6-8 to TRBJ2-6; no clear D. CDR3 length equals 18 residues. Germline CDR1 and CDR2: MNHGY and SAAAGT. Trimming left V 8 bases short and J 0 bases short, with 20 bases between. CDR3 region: CASRLKLGDFSGANVLTF. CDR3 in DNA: TGTGCCAGCCGTTTAAAATTAGGAGACTTCTCTGGGGCCAACGTCCTGACTTTC.

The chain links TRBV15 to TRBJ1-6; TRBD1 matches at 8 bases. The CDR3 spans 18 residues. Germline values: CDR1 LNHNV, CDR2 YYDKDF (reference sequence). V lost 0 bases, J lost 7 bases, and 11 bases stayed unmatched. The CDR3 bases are TGTGCCACCAGCAGAGATACCTCCACCAGGGGGCTAAATTCACCCCTCCACTTT. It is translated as CATSRDTSTRGLNSPLHF.

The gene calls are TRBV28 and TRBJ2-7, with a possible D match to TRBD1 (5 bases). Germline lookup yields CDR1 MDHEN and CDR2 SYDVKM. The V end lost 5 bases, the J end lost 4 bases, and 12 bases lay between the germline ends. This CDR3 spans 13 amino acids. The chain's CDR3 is CASSERQRYEQYF. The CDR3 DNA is TGTGCCAGCAGTGAGCGACAGAGATACGAGCAGTACTTC. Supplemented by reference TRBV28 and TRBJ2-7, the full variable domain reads DVKVTQSSRYLVKRTGEKVFLECVQDMDHENMFWYRQDPGLGLRLIYFSYDVKMKEKGDIPEGYSVSREKKERFSLILESASTNQTSMYLCASSERQRYEQYFGPGTRLTVT.

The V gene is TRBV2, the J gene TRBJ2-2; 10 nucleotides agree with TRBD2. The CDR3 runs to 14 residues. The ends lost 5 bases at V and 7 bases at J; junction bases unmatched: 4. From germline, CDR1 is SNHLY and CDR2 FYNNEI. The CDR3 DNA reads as TGTGCCAGCAGTAATAGCGGGGGGAGCGGGGAGCTGTTTTTT. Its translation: CASSNSGGSGELFF.

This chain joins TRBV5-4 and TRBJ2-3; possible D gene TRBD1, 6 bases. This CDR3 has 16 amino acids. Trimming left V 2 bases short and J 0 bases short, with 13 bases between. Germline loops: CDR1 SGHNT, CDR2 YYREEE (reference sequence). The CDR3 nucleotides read TGTGCCAGCAGCTTTTACAGGGTGAGCAGCACAGATACGCAGTATTTT. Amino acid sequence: CASSFYRVSSTDTQYF.